The 23 T cell receptor beta chains below all came from one sample that was sequenced in a study of shared clonotypes between healthy human individuals. Profiling relied on immunoSEQ multiplex PCR, and the TCRdb table lists in-frame clones only, not all of them. This sample has about 480,000 clones, with 75% to 80% found just once. Sequences were obtained from PBMCs. These receptors were taken from a woman between 40 and 55 years old in good health. Some clones in this sample may be carry-over from other donors' samples.

Notes on this clone: In the same sample, other DNA sequences code for this CDR3. V gene TRBV9 combines with J gene TRBJ2-5; D might be TRBD1 or TRBD2, each matching 5 bases. Trimming shortened V by 0 bases and J by 2 bases, and 8 bases separated the two germline ends. The germline V gene encodes CDR1 SGDLS and CDR2 YYNGEE. This CDR3 contains 14 residues. CDR3 bases: TGTGCCAGCAGCGTAGCGGGGCAGCAAGAGACCCAGTACTTC. Encoded protein: CASSVAGQQETQYF.

The rearrangement uses TRBV7-2 and TRBJ2-1; 9 bases agree with TRBD2. The CDR3 has 16 amino acids. Looked up from germline, CDR1 is SGHTA and CDR2 is FQGNSA. The ends lost 4 bases at V and 4 bases at J; junction bases unmatched: 8. The CDR3 region is CASSYTGLARYNEQFF. The CDR3 coding sequence is TGTGCCAGCAGCTATACAGGACTAGCGCGGTACAATGAGCAGTTCTTC. Full variable domain (missing parts from reference TRBV7-2 and TRBJ2-1): GAGVSQSPSNKVTEKGKDVELRCDPISGHTALYWYRQSLGQGLEFLIYFQGNSAPDKSGLPSDRFSAERTGGSVSTLTIQRTQQEDSAVYLCASSYTGLARYNEQFFGPGTRLTVL.

The rearrangement links TRBV6-4 to TRBJ2-3; no firm D call. The CDR3 covers 15 residues. V gave up 6 bases and J gave up 0 bases, with 13 bases separating them. Germline V gene data show CDR1 as MRHNA and CDR2 as SNTAGT. This CDR3 is CASRPDRISTDTQYF. CDR3 coding DNA: TGTGCCAGCAGACCCGACCGGATTAGCACAGATACGCAGTATTTT.

The V gene is TRBV5-1, the J gene TRBJ2-1; D not resolved. V was clipped by 5 bases and J by 8 bases, with 8 bases between them. The CDR3 runs to 11 residues. Germline CDR1 SGHRS, CDR2 YFSETQ. CDR3 protein: CASREYDEQFF. The DNA for the CDR3 is TGCGCCAGCAGGGAGTACGATGAGCAGTTCTTC.

The V gene is TRBV28, the J gene TRBJ2-1; 9 bases are a match to TRBD1. In germline, CDR1 is MDHEN, CDR2 SYDVKM. CDR3 length equals 13 residues. Unmatched junction bases numbered 3, after V lost 6 bases and J lost 6 bases. CDR3 sequence (DNA): TGTGCCAGCAGGGACAGGGGACGCAATGAGCAGTTCTTC. It translates to CASRDRGRNEQFF.

The chain joins TRBV5-4 to TRBJ2-1; D uncertain. The CDR3 consists of 14 residues. CDR1 SGHNT and CDR2 YYREEE come from the germline V gene (reference sequence). V was pared by 4 bases and J by 6 bases, with 14 bases between. CDR3 in DNA: TGTGCCAGCAGCACCGATCTAGTCAGCAATGAGCAGTTCTTC. The encoded protein is CASSTDLVSNEQFF.

The V call is TRBV4-1, the J call TRBJ1-5; D is unresolved. From germline, CDR1 is MGHRA and CDR2 YSYEKL. Trimming stripped 0 bases from V and 5 bases from J, with 5 bases between. The CDR3 has 13 residues. The CDR3 sequence: CASSQDPYQPQHF. For the CDR3, the DNA is TGCGCCAGCAGCCAAGACCCCTATCAGCCCCAGCATTTT.

The chain carries TRBV7-2 and TRBJ2-2; 8 positions match TRBD2. The trim removed 5 bases at V and 6 bases at J, leaving 8 bases unmatched. Per germline, CDR1 SGHTA and CDR2 FQGNSA. CDR3 length: 15 amino acids. In DNA, the CDR3 is TGTGCCAGCAGCAGAGCGGGACTAGTGGCCGGGGAGCTGTTTTTT. Its translation is CASSRAGLVAGELFF.

In this sample, this clone turned up once. The V gene is TRBV30, the J gene TRBJ2-1; D is undetermined. The CDR3 has 14 residues. Germline CDR1 and CDR2: GTSNPN and SVGIG (reference sequence). Trimming shortened V by 0 bases and J by 4 bases, and 10 bases separated the two germline ends. The CDR3 DNA follows: TGTGCCTGGAGTGTGTCGGTAGAGTACAATGAGCAGTTCTTC. Protein product: CAWSVSVEYNEQFF.

This clone was found a few times. The rearrangement uses TRBV27 and TRBJ2-1; D is ambiguous. The V end was cut by 6 bases, the J end by 2 bases, with 5 bases between. Germline CDR1 MNHEY, CDR2 SMNVEV (reference sequence). CDR3 length equals 12 residues. The CDR3 sequence: CASSQPYNEQFF. In DNA form, the CDR3 reads TGTGCCAGCAGCCAACCCTACAATGAGCAGTTCTTC.

The CDR3 nucleotides are TGTGCCAGCAGCCTCCGACCGGGAACGATCACAGATACGCAGTATTTT. Encoded protein: CASSLRPGTITDTQYF. This chain uses TRBV7-3 with TRBJ2-3, with a tentative D call TRBD2 (5 bases). This CDR3 spans 16 amino acids. V lost 5 bases to trimming and J lost 2 bases, with 17 bases between them. Germline CDR1 SGHTA, CDR2 FQGTGA.

The V call is TRBV6-5, the J call TRBJ2-7; D not certain. Trimming took 6 bases from V and 3 from J, leaving 12 bases between them. The germline V gene encodes CDR1 MNHEY and CDR2 SVGAGI. The CDR3 covers 13 residues. The CDR3 DNA reads TGTGCCAGCAGGGCCCCCGCCCTCTACGAGCAGTACTTC. Its translation is CASRAPALYEQYF.

The chain recombines TRBV5-1 with TRBJ2-1, with a possible D match to TRBD2 (5 bases). Germline V CDR1 and CDR2: SGHRS, YFSETQ. The CDR3 loop spans 14 amino acids. V was trimmed by 7 bases and J by 3 bases, leaving 14 bases between them. The CDR3 protein is CASGGSPGYNEQFF. CDR3 DNA: TGCGCCAGCGGAGGCTCCCCGGGCTACAATGAGCAGTTCTTC.

This clone came up a few times. This chain uses TRBV29-1 with TRBJ2-1, with TRBD2 matching over 10 bases. V was pared by 4 bases and J by 12 bases, with 15 bases of the junction left unmatched. Germline CDR1 is SQVTM and CDR2 is ANQGSEA. The CDR3 contains 15 residues. DNA of the CDR3: TGCAGCGTTGTAGGCCAGACCAGCGGGAGGGCCGGGCAGTTCTTC. It specifies CSVVGQTSGRAGQFF.

The chain has TRBV25-1 and TRBJ2-1; D might be TRBD1 (6 bases). V lost 0 bases and J 4 bases, leaving 13 bases between the germline ends. This CDR3 has 16 amino acids. Germline V gene data show CDR1 as MGHDK and CDR2 as SYGVNS. The CDR3 loop reads CASSEYTDRRYNEQFF. CDR3 DNA: TGTGCCAGCAGTGAATATACCGACAGGAGATACAATGAGCAGTTCTTC.

This chain links TRBV4-1 with TRBJ2-1; 7 positions agree with TRBD2. The V gene end was trimmed by 4 bases and the J gene end by 4 bases; junction bases not matched to a gene: 1. The CDR3 totals 13 residues. CDR1 is MGHRA, CDR2 YSYEKL, per germline. CDR3 region: CASSPGLYNEQFF. The CDR3 DNA is TGCGCCAGCAGCCCGGGACTATACAATGAGCAGTTCTTC.

J is TRBJ2-1 and V is TRBV5-4, with D possibly matching TRBD2 (6 bases). V lost 5 bases and J lost 0, with 12 bases in between. Germline CDR1 and CDR2: SGHNT and YYREEE (reference sequence). The CDR3 is 15 amino acids. The CDR3 loop is CASSLATSSYNEQFF. The CDR3, as DNA: TGTGCCAGCAGTCTAGCGACCAGCTCCTACAATGAGCAGTTCTTC.

The V and J genes are TRBV7-3 and TRBJ2-3; D tentatively fits TRBD1 or TRBD2 (5 bases each). The V gene's germline CDR1 is SGHTA and CDR2 FQGTGA. Trimming took 4 bases from V and 8 from J, leaving 25 bases between them. The CDR3 covers 17 residues. The CDR3 here is CASSSLTGTPVEGTQYF. DNA for the CDR3: TGTGCCAGCAGCTCGCTAACCGGGACCCCGGTAGAGGGTACGCAGTATTTT.

This clone appeared a few times. The chain combines TRBV18 with TRBJ2-7, with 7 bases identical to TRBD1. Losses at the gene ends were 2 bases for V and 7 bases for J; bases not matched to a gene: 8. There are 14 residues in the CDR3. Germline values: CDR1 KGHSH, CDR2 LQKENI. This chain's CDR3 is CASSPWDSVSEQYF. CDR3 DNA sequence: TGTGCCAGCTCACCATGGGACAGTGTGTCGGAGCAGTACTTC.

About this clone: A much larger clone lies a single base off, so this may be a read error. This rearrangement joins TRBV4-2 to TRBJ2-4; TRBD2 matches at 11 bases. V dropped 0 bases and J dropped 2; count of bases not matched to a gene: 3. Germline V gene sequence: CDR1 LGHNA, CDR2 YNFKEQ. The CDR3 is made up of 17 amino acids. The CDR3 protein is CASSQDSGRATKNIQYF. The CDR3 region has the DNA TGTGCCAGCAGCCAAGATAGCGGGAGGGCAACCAAAAACATTCAGTACTTC.

The V call is TRBV7-2, the J call TRBJ1-5; D is unclear. V was cut by 4 bases and J by 0 bases, with 7 bases left in between. This CDR3 is 14 amino acids long. Germline loops: CDR1 SGHTA, CDR2 FQGNSA. This CDR3 is CASSSRYSNQPQHF. The DNA for the CDR3 is TGTGCCAGCAGCTCAAGGTATAGCAATCAGCCCCAGCATTTT.

This clone was counted a single time. The chain joins TRBV2 to TRBJ2-1; D remains ambiguous. The CDR3 totals 15 residues. V gave up 7 bases and J gave up 0 bases, with 13 bases separating them. CDR1 and CDR2 from the germline V gene are SNHLY and FYNNEI. In DNA, the CDR3 is TGTGCCAGCAAAGGGCTCCGTAGCTCCTACAATGAGCAGTTCTTC. Amino acid sequence: CASKGLRSSYNEQFF.

The chain has TRBV7-3 and TRBJ2-1; 15 bases fit TRBD2. This CDR3 comprises 16 residues. V lost 5 bases and J lost 8; bases outside the gene matches: 7. CDR1 is SGHTA, CDR2 FQGTGA, per germline. CDR3 DNA: TGTGCCAGCAGCCTTTGGACTAGCGGGAGGGCACATGAGCAGTTCTTC. Protein sequence: CASSLWTSGRAHEQFF.